One and the same sample provided the 24 T cell receptor beta chains below, sequenced in a study of patients and donors after allogeneic stem cell transplantation. TCRdb reprocessed the RT-PCR reads with MiXCR, giving one entry per CDR3 protein. Of about 960,000 distinct CDR3 sequences in the sample, more than 15% were seen once. The sample comprised blood, either unsorted or a sorted T cell fraction (not recorded which). These TCRs come from a human donor who was either an allogeneic HSCT recipient or a stem cell or donor lymphocyte infusion donor (not recorded which). It is not recorded whose cells these are; they may come from a transplant donor.

This clonotype was picked up a small number of times. DNA for the CDR3: TGTGCCAGCAGCTGGGACCTATCAGATACGCAGTATTTT. Translated: CASSWDLSDTQYF. The chain is built from TRBV7-2 and TRBJ2-3; the D call may be TRBD1 or TRBD2 (5 bases each). The germline CDR1 and CDR2 sequences are SGHTA and FQGNSA. Trimming left V 4 bases short and J 4 bases short, with 9 bases between. The CDR3 length is 13 residues.

CDR3 region: CASSLSRRAGGVYGYTF. In DNA form, the CDR3 reads TGTGCCAGCAGTTTATCGCGCCGGGCAGGGGGGGTCTATGGCTACACCTTC. The chain has TRBV12-3 or TRBV12-4 and TRBJ1-2; 7 nucleotides agree with TRBD1. This CDR3 region has 17 residues. V shed 2 bases, J shed 4 bases, and the junction held 13 bases outside the gene matches.

This sequence joins TRBV24-1 and TRBJ2-1; 7 bases agree with TRBD2. V was pared by 5 bases and J by 5 bases, with 11 bases of the junction left unmatched. Per the germline V gene, CDR1 is KGHDR and CDR2 is SFDVKD. CDR3 size: 16 residues. This CDR3 reads CATSASGGVGDNEQFF. The CDR3 DNA reads TGTGCCACCAGTGCTAGCGGTGGGGTCGGGGACAATGAGCAGTTCTTC.

This clonotype showed up just a few times. V usage is TRBV7-7 and J usage is TRBJ2-5, with D possibly TRBD1 on 5 matching bases. CDR3 length: 14 residues. Germline V gives CDR1 SSHAT, CDR2 FNYEAQ (reference sequence). V gave up 4 bases and J gave up 2 bases, with 11 bases separating them. The DNA for the CDR3 is TGTGCCAGCAGCTGGGGCATCGGTCAAGAGACCCAGTACTTC. It yields the protein CASSWGIGQETQYF.

This clonotype came up once. The chain couples TRBV20-1 to TRBJ2-3; TRBD2 matches 7 bases. From germline, CDR1 is DFQATT and CDR2 SNEGSKA (reference sequence). Trimming at V came to 5 bases and at J to 4 bases, leaving 15 bases not matched to a gene. The CDR3 runs to 16 residues. The CDR3 nucleotides are TGCAGTGCTGACACCTTCGGCGGGAGAAGGTCAGATACGCAGTATTTT. As protein: CSADTFGGRRSDTQYF.

The chain has TRBV27 and TRBJ1-2; 9 bases line up with TRBD1. Trimming at V came to 4 bases and at J to 13 bases, leaving 10 bases not matched to a gene. CDR1 is MNHEY and CDR2 is SMNVEV in the germline V gene (reference sequence). This CDR3 spans 13 amino acids. The CDR3 nucleotides read TGTGCCAGCAGTTCCCGGGACAGGGCATATGGCACCTTC. Translated: CASSSRDRAYGTF.

This clonotype occurred a few times. The chain links TRBV4-1 to TRBJ2-1; D is undetermined. Trimming pared 4 bases from V and 9 bases from J, leaving 16 bases between. The CDR3 runs 14 residues. Germline V gives CDR1 MGHRA, CDR2 YSYEKL. CDR3 residues: CASSPTSLPGEQFF. CDR3 coding DNA: TGCGCCAGCAGCCCAACCTCGCTTCCTGGTGAGCAGTTCTTC.

This clonotype was counted only a few times. The chain has TRBV5-1 and TRBJ2-1; no clear D gene. Germline V lookup: CDR1 SGHRS, CDR2 YFSETQ. Deletions cut 1 base from V and 4 bases from J, with 15 bases between. This CDR3 is built from 16 residues. CDR3 sequence: CASSLSEESSYNEQFF. As DNA, the CDR3 is TGCGCCAGCAGCTTGTCTGAGGAGAGTAGTTACAATGAGCAGTTCTTC.

This clonotype was counted a few times. This rearrangement joins TRBV24-1 to TRBJ2-5; TRBD1 might be the D (7 bases). V dropped 4 bases and J dropped 2 bases, with 13 bases sitting between them. The CDR3 consists of 15 residues. Looked up from germline, CDR1 is KGHDR and CDR2 is SFDVKD. This CDR3 reads CATSDRGTVQETQYF. In DNA form, the CDR3 reads TGTGCCACCAGTGACCGCGGGACAGTACAAGAGACCCAGTACTTC.

This clonotype was counted only a few times. This chain links TRBV29-1 with TRBJ1-2, with TRBD1 matching 10 bases. CDR3 length: 13 amino acids. The ends lost 6 bases at V and 3 bases at J; junction bases unmatched: 4. Germline CDR1 is SQVTM and CDR2 is ANQGSEA. Written as DNA, the CDR3 is TGCAGCGTGACGACAGGGGGCTACTATGGCTACACCTTC. Its translation is CSVTTGGYYGYTF.

This clonotype occurred a few times. V and J are TRBV25-1 and TRBJ1-2; D call uncertain. Germline assignment: CDR1 MGHDK and CDR2 SYGVNS. CDR3 length: 11 residues. V gave up 2 bases and J gave up 7 bases, with 5 bases separating them. The CDR3, as DNA: TGTGCCAGCAGTGAAATAGGTGGCTACACCTTC. Translating it yields CASSEIGGYTF.

The J gene is TRBJ1-5, the V gene TRBV12-3 or TRBV12-4; D is undetermined. There are 15 residues in the CDR3. The V gene lost 4 bases and the J gene lost 2 bases, with 12 bases spanning the gap. The CDR3 here is CASSSSGPGNQPQHF. DNA of the CDR3: TGTGCCAGCAGTTCTTCTGGCCCCGGCAATCAGCCCCAGCATTTT.

The J gene is TRBJ2-4, the V gene TRBV29-1; possible D gene TRBD2, 6 bases. CDR1 is SQVTM and CDR2 is ANQGSEA in the germline V gene. There are 12 residues in the CDR3. V was cut by 7 bases and J by 6 bases, with 13 bases left in between. CDR3 protein: CSGGVVGNIQYF. CDR3 DNA: TGCAGCGGCGGGGTCGTGGGAAACATTCAGTACTTC.

In its sample, this clonotype was seen a few times. This rearrangement joins TRBV12-3 or TRBV12-4 to TRBJ1-5; a possible D gene is TRBD1 (5 bases). Trimming shortened V by 10 bases and J by 3 bases, and 13 bases separated the two germline ends. The CDR3 length is 13 residues. Written as DNA, the CDR3 is TGTGCCACCCGGGGCGGATACAATCAGCCCCAGCATTTT. It specifies CATRGGYNQPQHF.

This clonotype has just a few counts. The V call is TRBV19, the J call TRBJ2-1, with TRBD2 identical over 15 bases. This CDR3 has 17 amino acids. CDR1 and CDR2 (germline): LNHDA, SQIVND (reference sequence). The ends lost 5 bases at V and 3 bases at J; junction bases unmatched: 5. CDR3 nucleotides: TGTGCCAGTAGTGCCCGGACTAGCGGGAGGGGCTACAATGAGCAGTTCTTC. It yields the protein CASSARTSGRGYNEQFF.

This clonotype was detected a few times. The gene calls are TRBV18 and TRBJ2-1, with 9 positions matching TRBD2. Germline V gives CDR1 KGHSH, CDR2 LQKENI. The V gene end was trimmed by 2 bases and the J gene end by 4 bases; junction bases not matched to a gene: 3. This CDR3 has 15 amino acids. CDR3 amino acids: CASSPRTSVYNEQFF. The DNA for the CDR3 is TGTGCCAGCTCACCAAGGACTAGCGTGTACAATGAGCAGTTCTTC.

This clonotype was recorded many times. The chain is built from TRBV4-1 and TRBJ2-7; D ambiguous. The V end was cut by 1 base, the J end by 6 bases, with 7 bases between. This CDR3 spans 12 amino acids. Germline values: CDR1 MGHRA, CDR2 YSYEKL. For the CDR3, the DNA is TGCGCCAGCAGCCAAGGGACCGGCGAGCAGTACTTC. Translating gives CASSQGTGEQYF.

The J gene is TRBJ2-2, the V gene TRBV4-1; possible D gene TRBD2, 5 bases. This CDR3 is built from 16 residues. Germline V lookup: CDR1 MGHRA, CDR2 YSYEKL. The V and J ends lost 3 bases and 5 bases respectively, with 16 bases between them. In DNA form, the CDR3 reads TGCGCCAGCAGCCAGCCCGGACGGACGGGGACCGGGGAGCTGTTTTTT. This sequence encodes CASSQPGRTGTGELFF.

V is TRBV20-1 and J is TRBJ1-2; 7 bases are shared with TRBD1. Germline values: CDR1 DFQATT, CDR2 SNEGSKA (reference sequence). The CDR3 has 14 residues. The CDR3 sequence is CSPKGEGQPYGYTF. The CDR3 nucleotides read TGCAGCCCAAAGGGAGAGGGACAGCCCTATGGCTACACCTTC.

In nucleotides, the CDR3 is TGCGCCAGCAGCCCTTCTTCCGGGGAGCTGTTTTTT. It yields the protein CASSPSSGELFF. The genes are TRBV5-1 and TRBJ2-2; the D is unclear. Germline CDR1 is SGHRS and CDR2 is YFSETQ. V was shortened by 4 bases and J by 6 bases, with 7 bases between the two germline ends. The CDR3 extends over 12 amino acids.

V usage is TRBV7-9 and J usage is TRBJ2-4; D assignment may be TRBD1 or TRBD2 (5 bases each). V lost 0 bases, J lost 2 bases, and 11 bases lay in between. This CDR3 is 16 amino acids long. Germline-derived CDR1 and CDR2 are SEHNR and FQNEAQ (reference sequence). The CDR3: CASSLAVGPPKNIQYF. CDR3 DNA: TGTGCCAGCAGCTTAGCGGTGGGACCCCCCAAAAACATTCAGTACTTC. The full variable domain, its missing parts supplied by reference TRBV7-9 and TRBJ2-4, is DTGVSQNPRHKITKRGQNVTFRCDPISEHNRLYWYRQTLGQGPEFLTYFQNEAQLEKSRLLSDRFSAERPKGSFSTLEIQRTEQGDSAMYLCASSLAVGPPKNIQYFGAGTRLSVL.

The CDR3 loop is CASSLEGRTASYNEQFF. The CDR3 region has the DNA TGTGCCAGCAGCTTAGAGGGTAGGACAGCTTCCTACAATGAGCAGTTCTTC. The chain combines TRBV11-2 with TRBJ2-1; D is perhaps TRBD1 (6 bases). V was cut by 0 bases and J by 1 base, with 13 bases left in between. Germline V gene lookup returns CDR1 SGHAT and CDR2 FQNNGV. The CDR3 is made up of 17 amino acids.

This clonotype was counted a few times. The chain carries TRBV29-1 and TRBJ2-1; weak D call: TRBD1 (5 bases). The V and J ends lost 4 bases and 5 bases respectively, with 9 bases between them. The CDR3 is 12 amino acids. The germline V gene has CDR1 SQVTM and CDR2 ANQGSEA. The CDR3 nucleotides read TGCAGCGTTGGACAGACCCACAATGAGCAGTTCTTC. This gives the protein CSVGQTHNEQFF.

Ten or more counts support this clonotype. The rearrangement joins TRBV24-1 to TRBJ2-3; tentatively, D is TRBD1 (6 bases). V shed 5 bases and J shed 9 bases, with 20 bases lying between them. The length of the CDR3 is 15 residues. Looked up from germline, CDR1 is KGHDR and CDR2 is SFDVKD. The CDR3 DNA reads TGTGCCACCAGTGCCACAGGGATTCAGAGGTTCACGCAGTATTTT. Translated: CATSATGIQRFTQYF.